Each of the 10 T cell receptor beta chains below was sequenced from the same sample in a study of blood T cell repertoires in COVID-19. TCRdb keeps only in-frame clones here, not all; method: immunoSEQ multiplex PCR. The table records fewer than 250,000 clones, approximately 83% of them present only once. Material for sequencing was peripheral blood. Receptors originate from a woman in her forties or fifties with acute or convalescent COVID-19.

DNA for the CDR3: TGTGCCAGCGGATACCTGCGGGCGGGAGGGCCAGGGGAGCAGTACTTC. It yields the protein CASGYLRAGGPGEQYF. The chain has TRBV27 and TRBJ2-7; 9 bases are shared with TRBD2. The trim removed 8 bases at V and 7 bases at J, leaving 18 bases unmatched. The CDR3 runs 16 residues. The germline V gene encodes CDR1 MNHEY and CDR2 SMNVEV (reference sequence).

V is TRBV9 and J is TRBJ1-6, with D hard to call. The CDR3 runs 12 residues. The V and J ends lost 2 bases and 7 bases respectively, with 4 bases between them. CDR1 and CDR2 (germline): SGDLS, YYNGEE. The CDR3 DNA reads TGTGCCAGCAGCGTGTCGAATTCACCCCTCCACTTT. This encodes CASSVSNSPLHF.

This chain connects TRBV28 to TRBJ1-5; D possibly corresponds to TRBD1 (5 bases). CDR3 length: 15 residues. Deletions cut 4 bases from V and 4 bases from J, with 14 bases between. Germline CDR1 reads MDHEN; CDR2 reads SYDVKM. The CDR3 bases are TGTGCCAGCAGTTCCGCCCCGCGGGGGAATCAGCCCCAGCATTTT. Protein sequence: CASSSAPRGNQPQHF.

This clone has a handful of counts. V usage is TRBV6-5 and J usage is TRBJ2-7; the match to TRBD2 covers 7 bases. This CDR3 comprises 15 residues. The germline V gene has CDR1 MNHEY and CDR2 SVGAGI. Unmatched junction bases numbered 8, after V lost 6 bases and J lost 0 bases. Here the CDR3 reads CASSTDGGSSYEQYF. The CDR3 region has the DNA TGTGCCAGCAGCACAGACGGGGGGAGCTCCTACGAGCAGTACTTC.

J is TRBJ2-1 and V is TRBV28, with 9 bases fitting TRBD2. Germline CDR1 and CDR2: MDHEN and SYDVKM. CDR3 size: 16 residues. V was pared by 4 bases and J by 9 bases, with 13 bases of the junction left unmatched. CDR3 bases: TGTGCCAGCAGTTCTTACGGGACTAGCAAAGATAGTGAGCAGTTCTTC. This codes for CASSSYGTSKDSEQFF. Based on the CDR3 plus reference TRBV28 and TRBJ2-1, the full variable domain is DVKVTQSSRYLVKRTGEKVFLECVQDMDHENMFWYRQDPGLGLRLIYFSYDVKMKEKGDIPEGYSVSREKKERFSLILESASTNQTSMYLCASSSYGTSKDSEQFFGPGTRLTVL.

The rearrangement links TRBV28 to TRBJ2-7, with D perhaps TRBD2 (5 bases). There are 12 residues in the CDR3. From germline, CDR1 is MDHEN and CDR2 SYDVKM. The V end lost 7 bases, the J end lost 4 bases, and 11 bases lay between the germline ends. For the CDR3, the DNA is TGTGCCAGCAACGGGGTCGGATACGAGCAGTACTTC. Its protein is CASNGVGYEQYF.

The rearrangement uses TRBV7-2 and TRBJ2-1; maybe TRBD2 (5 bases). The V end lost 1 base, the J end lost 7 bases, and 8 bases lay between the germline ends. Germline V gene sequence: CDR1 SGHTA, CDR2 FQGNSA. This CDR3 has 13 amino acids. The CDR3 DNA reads TGTGCCAGCAGCTTAGTTCGGGAAAATGAGCAGTTCTTC. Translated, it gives CASSLVRENEQFF.

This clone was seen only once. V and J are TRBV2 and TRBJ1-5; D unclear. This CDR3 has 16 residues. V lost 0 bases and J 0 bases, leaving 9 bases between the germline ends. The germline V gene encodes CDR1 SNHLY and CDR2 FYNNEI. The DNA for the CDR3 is TGTGCCAGCAGTGAAGCGCGAGTGTATAGCAATCAGCCCCAGCATTTT. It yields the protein CASSEARVYSNQPQHF.

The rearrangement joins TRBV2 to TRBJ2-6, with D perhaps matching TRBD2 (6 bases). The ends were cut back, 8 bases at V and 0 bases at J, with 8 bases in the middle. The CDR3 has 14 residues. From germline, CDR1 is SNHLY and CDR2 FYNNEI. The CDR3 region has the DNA TGTGCCAGCGGCGGGAACTCTGGGGCCAACGTCCTGACTTTC. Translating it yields CASGGNSGANVLTF.

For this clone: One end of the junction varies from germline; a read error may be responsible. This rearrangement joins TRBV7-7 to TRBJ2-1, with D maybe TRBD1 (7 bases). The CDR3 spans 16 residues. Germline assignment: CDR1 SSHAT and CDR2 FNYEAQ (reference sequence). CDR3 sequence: CASSLTRTPGGGEQFF. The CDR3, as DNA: TGTGCTAGCAGCTTAACCCGAACCCCAGGGGGAGGTGAGCAGTTCTTC.